Below, 10 T cell receptor beta chains from the same sample are listed, as sequenced in a study of blood T cells in healthy people across ages. Using a J-beta primer mix together with a sample-barcoded 5' primer, a second PCR was run for roughly 6 to 11 cycles. MiXCR, applied by TCRdb to the 5' RACE reads, yields one record per CDR3 protein. This table holds approximately 780,000 distinct CDR3 sequences, 20% to 30% found once. These data are also associated with another study on T cells of mothers and their children.

Material for sequencing was blood. The receptors shown here come from a boy between 10 and 17 years old in good health.

The V and J genes are TRBV12-3 or TRBV12-4 and TRBJ2-5; D not certain. The DNA matches TRBJ2-7 better at its end, which makes the J call doubtful. The CDR3 runs 14 residues. The CDR3: CASSPRRRPYEQYF. The CDR3 DNA sequence: TGTGCCAGCAGTCCCCGGCGGCGGCCATACGAGCAGTACTTC.

In this sample, this clonotype turned up a few times. V gene TRBV5-5 combines with J gene TRBJ1-4; D call uncertain. This CDR3 spans 14 amino acids. CDR1 is SGHKS, CDR2 YYEKEE, per germline (reference sequence). The V end was cut by 2 bases, the J end by 8 bases, with 13 bases between. As DNA, the CDR3 is TGTGCCAGCAGCTTTAACAGAGGAAAGGAAAAACTGTTTTTT. Protein: CASSFNRGKEKLFF.

This clonotype was recorded a few times. This chain connects TRBV7-9 to TRBJ1-6; D is undetermined. Germline assignment: CDR1 SEHNR and CDR2 FQNEAQ (reference sequence). Between the trimmed V and J ends, which lost 0 bases and 0 bases, there was a span of 9 bases. The CDR3 sequence is 17 residues long. CDR3 bases: TGTGCCAGCAGCTTAGCACCGGGAAGCTCCTATAATTCACCCCTCCACTTT. This codes for CASSLAPGSSYNSPLHF.

This chain links TRBV28 with TRBJ2-5; D not resolved. The CDR3 is made up of 12 amino acids. Trimming stripped 6 bases from V and 1 base from J, with 6 bases between. Germline values: CDR1 MDHEN, CDR2 SYDVKM. In nucleotides, the CDR3 is TGTGCCAGCAGGGCGAGCCAAGAGACCCAGTACTTC. This encodes CASRASQETQYF.

The chain employs TRBV6-5 and TRBJ2-7; D may be TRBD2 (7 bases). V was cut by 6 bases and J by 7 bases, with 16 bases left in between. The germline V gene has CDR1 MNHEY and CDR2 SVGAGI. This CDR3 spans 13 amino acids. DNA of the CDR3: TGTGCCAGCAGGGGGGGGCTAGTGAGGGAGCAGTACTTC. Protein product: CASRGGLVREQYF.

The table lists this clonotype with a few counts. This chain uses TRBV4-1 with TRBJ2-7; a possible D gene is TRBD2 (6 bases). The tail of the sequence fits TRBJ2-1 better, so the J call may be wrong. The CDR3 contains 14 residues. Germline CDR1 is MGHRA and CDR2 is YSYEKL. The DNA of the CDR3 is TGCGCCAGCAGCCAGGGACTTCTTAACAATGAGCAGTTCTTC. The encoded protein is CASSQGLLNNEQFF.

The CDR3 region is CAFGETAAFQFF. CDR3 coding DNA: TGTGCCTTTGGGGAGACGGCCGCGTTCCAGTTCTTC. V is TRBV30 and J is TRBJ2-5; TRBD2 might be the D (5 bases). The J call may be incorrect, as the DNA end agrees better with TRBJ2-1. The CDR3 runs 12 residues. Germline V lookup: CDR1 GTSNPN, CDR2 SVGIG (reference sequence).

The CDR3 DNA follows: TGTGCCAGCAGCCCGGAGATCGGCGAGCAGTACTTC. Protein sequence: CASSPEIGEQYF. The chain has TRBV7-9 and TRBJ2-1, with no clear D. Judging by the DNA end, TRBJ2-7 fits better; the J call may be wrong. Germline V gene sequence: CDR1 SEHNR, CDR2 FQNEAQ (reference sequence). The CDR3 has 12 residues.

The table lists this clonotype with many counts. CDR3 nucleotide sequence: TGTGCCAGCAGTCGGGGCCTTTACAATGAGCAGTTCTTC. This encodes CASSRGLYNEQFF. This chain connects TRBV6-6 to TRBJ2-1; D is perhaps TRBD1 or TRBD2 (5 bases each). Germline loops: CDR1 MNHNY, CDR2 SVGAGI (reference sequence). V was shortened by 5 bases and J by 4 bases, with 9 bases between the two germline ends. This CDR3 has 13 amino acids.

The genes are TRBV7-3 and TRBJ2-1, with D maybe TRBD2 (6 bases). Between the trimmed V and J ends, which lost 4 bases and 7 bases, there was a span of 11 bases. Germline V gives CDR1 SGHTA, CDR2 FQGTGA. CDR3 length equals 13 residues. CDR3 loop: CASSSLGGNEQFF. DNA of the CDR3: TGTGCCAGCAGCTCACTTGGAGGGAATGAGCAGTTCTTC.